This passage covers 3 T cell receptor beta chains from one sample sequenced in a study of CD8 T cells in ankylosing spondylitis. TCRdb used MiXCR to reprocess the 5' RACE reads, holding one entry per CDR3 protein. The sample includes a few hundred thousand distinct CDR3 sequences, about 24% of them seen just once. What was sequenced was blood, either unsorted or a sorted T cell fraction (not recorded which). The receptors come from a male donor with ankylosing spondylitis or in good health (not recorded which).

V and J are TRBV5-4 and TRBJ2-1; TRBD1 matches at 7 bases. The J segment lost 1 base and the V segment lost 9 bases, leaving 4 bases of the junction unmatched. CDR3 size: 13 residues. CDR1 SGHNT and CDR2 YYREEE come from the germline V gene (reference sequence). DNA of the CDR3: TGTGCCATATCCAGGGGGTCCTACAATGAGCAGTTCTTC. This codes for CAISRGSYNEQFF.

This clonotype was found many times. The DNA of the CDR3 is TGTGCCAGCAGCCAAGATGTGGGGGGGAGCACAGATACGCAGTATTTT. As protein: CASSQDVGGSTDTQYF. The chain couples TRBV4-2 to TRBJ2-3, with 7 bases lining up with TRBD2. V was clipped by 0 bases and J by 0 bases; unmatched bases: 3. The CDR3 runs to 16 residues. Germline V CDR1 and CDR2: LGHNA, YNFKEQ.

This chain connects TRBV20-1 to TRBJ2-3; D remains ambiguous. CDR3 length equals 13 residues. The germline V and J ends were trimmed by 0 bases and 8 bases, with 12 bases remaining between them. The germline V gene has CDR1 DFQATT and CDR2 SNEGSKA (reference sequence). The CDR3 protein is CSARETLRGTQYF. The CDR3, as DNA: TGCAGTGCTAGAGAGACCTTACGTGGTACGCAGTATTTT.